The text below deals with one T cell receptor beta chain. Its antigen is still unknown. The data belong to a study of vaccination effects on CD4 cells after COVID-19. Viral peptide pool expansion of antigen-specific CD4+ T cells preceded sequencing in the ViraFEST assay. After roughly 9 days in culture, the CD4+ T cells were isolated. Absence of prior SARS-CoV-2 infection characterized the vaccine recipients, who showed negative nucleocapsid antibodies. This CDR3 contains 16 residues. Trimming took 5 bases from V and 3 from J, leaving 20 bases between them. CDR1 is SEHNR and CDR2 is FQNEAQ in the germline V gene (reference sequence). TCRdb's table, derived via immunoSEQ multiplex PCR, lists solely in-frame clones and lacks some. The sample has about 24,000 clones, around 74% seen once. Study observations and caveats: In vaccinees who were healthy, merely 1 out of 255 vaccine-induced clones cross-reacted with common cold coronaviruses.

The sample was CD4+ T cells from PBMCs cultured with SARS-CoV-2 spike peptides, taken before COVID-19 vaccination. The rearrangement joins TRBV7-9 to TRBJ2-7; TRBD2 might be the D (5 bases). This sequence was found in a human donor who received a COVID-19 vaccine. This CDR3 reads CASSRTTMEDLYEQYF. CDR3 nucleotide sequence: TGTGCCAGCAGCCGAACCACTATGGAGGACCTCTACGAGCAGTACTTC.